Below are 20 T cell receptor beta chains sequenced from a single sample in a study of shared clonotypes between healthy human individuals. Sequencing was performed with immunoSEQ multiplex PCR; in TCRdb, only in-frame clones are kept and a portion is missing. The sample has roughly 1 million clones, approximately 72% seen once. The sequenced sample consisted of memory CD4+ T cells sorted from blood. As for subset: CD45RA-negative fraction. The receptors originated from a young man in good health.

This CDR3 is CAIKGTGAGNTIYF. CDR3 DNA: TGTGCCATCAAGGGGACAGGGGCTGGAAACACCATATATTTT. V is TRBV10-3 and J is TRBJ1-3; 10 nucleotides align to TRBD1. The V gene end was trimmed by 7 bases and the J gene end by 2 bases; junction bases not matched to a gene: 2. The CDR3 runs 14 residues. In germline, CDR1 is ENHRY, CDR2 SYGVKD.

The chain joins TRBV13 to TRBJ1-2, with D tentatively TRBD1 (6 bases). The CDR3 totals 15 residues. Per the germline V gene, CDR1 is PRHDT and CDR2 is FYEKMQ (reference sequence). V gave up 5 bases and J gave up 2 bases, with 15 bases separating them. The chain's CDR3 is CASSPRRGGNYGYTF. In nucleotides, the CDR3 is TGTGCCAGCAGCCCCCGAAGGGGGGGAAACTATGGCTACACCTTC. Based on the CDR3 plus reference TRBV13 and TRBJ1-2, the full variable domain is AAGVIQSPRHLIKEKRETATLKCYPIPRHDTVYWYQQGPGQDPQFLISFYEKMQSDKGSIPDRFSAQQFSDYHSELNMSSLELGDSALYFCASSPRRGGNYGYTFGSGTRLTVV.

The rearrangement links TRBV30 to TRBJ1-3, with D possibly TRBD1 on 5 matching bases. This CDR3 is built from 12 residues. Per the germline V gene, CDR1 is GTSNPN and CDR2 is SVGIG (reference sequence). The CDR3 sequence: CAARGFGNTIYF. The CDR3 DNA sequence: TGTGCAGCCCGGGGCTTTGGAAACACCATATATTTT.

Only a few counts were recorded for this clone. The chain carries TRBV6-1 and TRBJ2-7, with D perhaps being TRBD1 or TRBD2 (5 bases each). Germline V lookup: CDR1 MNHNS, CDR2 SASEGT. Trimming cost V 6 bases and J 1 base, with 13 bases left between them. This CDR3 contains 14 residues. As DNA, the CDR3 is TGTGCCAGCAGACTCCCGGGACCTTCCTACGAGCAGTACTTC. It translates to CASRLPGPSYEQYF.

This chain joins TRBV7-2 and TRBJ2-1, with D unclear. The CDR3 spans 14 residues. V was shortened by 2 bases and J by 4 bases, with 9 bases between the two germline ends. The V gene's germline CDR1 is SGHTA and CDR2 FQGNSA. The CDR3 DNA sequence: TGTGCCAGCAGCTTAATGGGATCTTACAATGAGCAGTTCTTC. It specifies CASSLMGSYNEQFF.

This rearrangement joins TRBV30 to TRBJ1-3; D gene uncertain. The V gene lost 3 bases and the J gene lost 0 bases, with 12 bases spanning the gap. Germline CDR1 is GTSNPN and CDR2 is SVGIG (reference sequence). CDR3 length: 15 amino acids. The CDR3 protein is CAWSRGGFSGNTIYF. CDR3 sequence (DNA): TGTGCCTGGAGCCGCGGAGGATTCTCTGGAAACACCATATATTTT.

This rearrangement joins TRBV19 to TRBJ2-3, with D possibly being TRBD1 or TRBD2 (7 bases each). The CDR3 contains 14 residues. In germline, CDR1 is LNHDA, CDR2 SQIVND (reference sequence). V dropped 9 bases and J dropped 0 bases, with 13 bases sitting between them. The CDR3 DNA is TGTGCCAGCCGGCAGGGGGGGAGCACAGATACGCAGTATTTT. As protein: CASRQGGSTDTQYF.

In regard to this clone: This may stem from a read error, because a much larger clone lies one nucleotide away. The same CDR3 is also encoded by other DNA sequences in this sample. This rearrangement joins TRBV28 to TRBJ2-3; D may match TRBD1 or TRBD2 (5 bases each). Trimming took 2 bases from V and 10 from J, leaving 13 bases between them. The CDR3 contains 13 residues. Looked up from germline, CDR1 is MDHEN and CDR2 is SYDVKM. CDR3 protein: CASSLGGVIAQYF. The CDR3 nucleotides read TGTGCCAGCAGTTTAGGGGGAGTTATTGCGCAGTATTTT.

This chain uses TRBV25-1 with TRBJ1-4, with D possibly TRBD1 on 5 matching bases. The germline CDR1 and CDR2 sequences are MGHDK and SYGVNS. V was cut by 6 bases and J by 7 bases, with 12 bases left in between. This CDR3 contains 13 residues. The CDR3 region has the DNA TGTGCCAGCAGCCCCGGGGGGAGTGAAAAACTGTTTTTT. Translated, it gives CASSPGGSEKLFF.

The chain has TRBV11-2 and TRBJ2-5; TRBD2 aligns across 9 bases. CDR1 is SGHAT, CDR2 FQNNGV, per germline. V lost 5 bases and J lost 2; bases outside the gene matches: 12. The CDR3 is 17 amino acids. For the CDR3, the DNA is TGTGCCAGCAGCCCATACCAGCGGGGGGCGATACAAGAGACCCAGTACTTC. As protein: CASSPYQRGAIQETQYF.

V is TRBV2 and J is TRBJ2-3; D possibly matches TRBD1 or TRBD2 (5 bases each). Trimming pared 6 bases from V and 5 bases from J, leaving 15 bases between. The CDR3 is made up of 14 amino acids. Germline values: CDR1 SNHLY, CDR2 FYNNEI. The CDR3 sequence: CASRSRGVGDTQYF. The CDR3 nucleotides are TGTGCCAGCAGGTCAAGGGGAGTTGGAGATACGCAGTATTTT.

V gene TRBV7-8 combines with J gene TRBJ1-5, with D maybe TRBD1 (6 bases). Germline CDR1 SGHVS, CDR2 FQNEAQ. V shed 5 bases and J shed 4 bases, with 15 bases lying between them. The CDR3 has 15 residues. CDR3 loop: CASSLEGGGNQPQHF. DNA for the CDR3: TGTGCCAGCAGCCTTGAGGGGGGCGGGAATCAGCCCCAGCATTTT.

The chain couples TRBV10-1 to TRBJ2-1; D unresolved. Between the trimmed V and J ends, which lost 3 bases and 5 bases, there was a span of 11 bases. CDR1 is WNHNN, CDR2 SYGVQD, per germline (reference sequence). The CDR3 contains 14 residues. DNA for the CDR3: TGCGCCAGCAGTGACTATAGGGAAAACAATGAGCAGTTCTTC. Encoded protein: CASSDYRENNEQFF.

For the CDR3, the DNA is TGTGCCAGCAGCCCCCAAGCGGGAGCCGGCGAGCAGTACTTC. Translated: CASSPQAGAGEQYF. V gene TRBV11-2 combines with J gene TRBJ2-7, with 8 bases aligning to TRBD2. The CDR3 is made up of 14 amino acids. CDR1 is SGHAT and CDR2 is FQNNGV in the germline V gene. The V gene end was trimmed by 5 bases and the J gene end by 6 bases; junction bases not matched to a gene: 9.

This clone was counted ten times or more. The genes are TRBV19 and TRBJ2-2; D possibly corresponds to TRBD2 (6 bases). This CDR3 is 13 amino acids long. The V end lost 6 bases, the J end lost 4 bases, and 9 bases lay between the germline ends. Germline V CDR1 and CDR2: LNHDA, SQIVND (reference sequence). The CDR3 region is CASRLAGTGELFF. In DNA, the CDR3 is TGTGCCAGTAGACTAGCAGGCACCGGGGAGCTGTTTTTT.

This chain links TRBV5-5 with TRBJ1-2, with a possible D match to TRBD1 (6 bases). This CDR3 has 14 residues. Germline CDR1 reads SGHKS; CDR2 reads YYEKEE (reference sequence). The germline V and J ends were trimmed by 3 bases and 8 bases, with 17 bases remaining between them. CDR3 DNA sequence: TGTGCCAGCAGCTCCGGGGGCTTTACCCTAGGCTACACCTTC. Protein product: CASSSGGFTLGYTF.

The CDR3 coding sequence is TGTGCCAGTAGATCCTATAGCAATCAGCCCCAGCATTTT. Protein sequence: CASRSYSNQPQHF. The J gene is TRBJ1-5, the V gene TRBV19, with D hard to call. Trimming took off 6 bases at V and 0 bases at J, with 6 bases between the two ends. Germline loops: CDR1 LNHDA, CDR2 SQIVND (reference sequence). The CDR3 runs 13 residues.

The chain links TRBV2 to TRBJ2-6, with 7 nucleotides matching TRBD1. J was trimmed by 4 bases and V by 7 bases; bases with no gene match: 7. Germline CDR1 SNHLY, CDR2 FYNNEI. The CDR3 has 15 residues. The CDR3 DNA reads TGTGCCAGCACCACACAGGGGTACGGGGCCAACGTCCTGACTTTC. This gives the protein CASTTQGYGANVLTF.

For the CDR3, the DNA is TGTGCCTGGAGTGCGTCGGAATACAATGAGCAGTTCTTC. Translation gives CAWSASEYNEQFF. The J gene is TRBJ2-1, the V gene TRBV30; D gene ambiguous. CDR1 and CDR2 from the germline V gene are GTSNPN and SVGIG (reference sequence). Trimming took off 1 base at V and 4 bases at J, with 8 bases between the two ends. The CDR3 contains 13 residues.

This clone was recorded only once. The chain links TRBV7-9 to TRBJ2-7, with D maybe TRBD1 (7 bases). CDR1 SEHNR and CDR2 FQNEAQ come from the germline V gene (reference sequence). This CDR3 has 14 amino acids. Trimming left V 0 bases short and J 3 bases short, with 9 bases between. As DNA, the CDR3 is TGTGCCAGCAGCTTAGCCAGGGGGGACTACGAGCAGTACTTC. It specifies CASSLARGDYEQYF.